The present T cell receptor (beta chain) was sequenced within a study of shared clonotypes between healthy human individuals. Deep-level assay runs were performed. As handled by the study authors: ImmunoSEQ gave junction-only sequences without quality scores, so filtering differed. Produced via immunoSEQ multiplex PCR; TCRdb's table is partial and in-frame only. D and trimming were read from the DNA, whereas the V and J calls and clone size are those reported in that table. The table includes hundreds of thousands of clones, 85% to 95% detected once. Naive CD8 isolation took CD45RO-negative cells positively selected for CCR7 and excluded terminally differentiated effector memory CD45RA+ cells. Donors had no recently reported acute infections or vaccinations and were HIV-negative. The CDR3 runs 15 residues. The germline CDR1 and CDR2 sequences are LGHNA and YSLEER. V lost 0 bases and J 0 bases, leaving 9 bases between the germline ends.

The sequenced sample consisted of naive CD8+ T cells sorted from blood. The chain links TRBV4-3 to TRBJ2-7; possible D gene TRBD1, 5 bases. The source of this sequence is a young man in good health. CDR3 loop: CASSQDRQNSYEQYF. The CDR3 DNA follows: TGCGCCAGCAGCCAAGATCGACAGAACTCCTACGAGCAGTACTTC.